The 3 T cell receptor beta chains reported below all come from one sample, sequenced in a study of T cells after yellow fever vaccination. TCRdb fed the 5' RACE reads into MiXCR, producing one record per CDR3 protein. The data hold around 400,000 distinct CDR3 sequences, with roughly 10% observed a single time. The sequences come from PBMCs, collected on the day of the first yellow fever vaccination. These receptors came from a man aged 18 to 30 who received the YFV17D yellow fever vaccine.

CDR3: CASSLTGSIYEQYF. In DNA, the CDR3 is TGTGCCAGCAGCTTAACAGGATCCATCTACGAGCAGTACTTC. This sequence joins TRBV7-8 and TRBJ2-7, with a possible D match to TRBD1 (5 bases). This CDR3 comprises 14 residues. CDR1 is SGHVS and CDR2 is FQNEAQ in the germline V gene. The germline V and J ends were trimmed by 2 bases and 3 bases, with 11 bases remaining between them. Combining the CDR3 with reference TRBV7-8 and TRBJ2-7 gives the whole variable domain GAGVSQSPRYKVAKRGQDVALRCDPISGHVSLFWYQQALGQGPEFLTYFQNEAQLDKSGLPSDRFFAERPEGSVSTLKIQRTQQEDSAVYLCASSLTGSIYEQYFGPGTRLTVT.

This clonotype occurred a few times. V gene TRBV5-1 combines with J gene TRBJ2-4; the D is unclear. Germline CDR1 SGHRS, CDR2 YFSETQ. Trimming left V 0 bases short and J 0 bases short, with 13 bases between. The CDR3 contains 17 residues. DNA for the CDR3: TGCGCCAGCAGCTTGGTGGGTCTTGTTGAAGCCAAAAACATTCAGTACTTC. As protein: CASSLVGLVEAKNIQYF.

The rearrangement links TRBV4-3 to TRBJ2-3, with TRBD2 matching over 8 bases. Germline assignment: CDR1 LGHNA and CDR2 YSLEER. V trimming: 0 bases; J trimming: 6 bases; junction bases outside the gene matches: 14. The CDR3 length is 18 residues. CDR3 protein: CASSQDSLPGGAIDTQYF. The CDR3 bases are TGCGCCAGCAGCCAAGATAGCCTACCCGGGGGGGCAATCGATACGCAGTATTTT.